Presented here are 8 T cell receptor beta chains from one specimen sequenced in a study of CD8 T cells in ankylosing spondylitis. TCRdb independently ran MiXCR on the 5' RACE reads; one entry per CDR3 protein. The sample has about 140,000 distinct CDR3 sequences, 25% to 35% seen once. The sequenced sample was synovial fluid, either unsorted or a sorted T cell fraction (not recorded which). The receptor set was obtained from a male donor with ankylosing spondylitis.

This clonotype was recorded at least ten times. J is TRBJ2-7 and V is TRBV3-1; tentatively, D is TRBD2 (5 bases). V shed 4 bases and J shed 0 bases, with 10 bases lying between them. This CDR3 has 14 amino acids. Per germline, CDR1 LGHDT and CDR2 YNNKEL (reference sequence). CDR3 amino acids: CASSRGGPSYEQYF. The CDR3 region has the DNA TGTGCCAGCAGCCGCGGAGGACCCTCCTACGAGCAGTACTTC.

In this sample, this clonotype turned up many times. V is TRBV18 and J is TRBJ2-1; 9 bases align to TRBD2. The germline gives CDR1 KGHSH, CDR2 LQKENI. V was pared by 2 bases and J by 6 bases, with 11 bases of the junction left unmatched. The CDR3 covers 17 residues. The CDR3 DNA sequence: TGTGCCAGCTCACCAAAGACCGGGACTAGCACAAGCAATGAGCAGTTCTTC. Encoded protein: CASSPKTGTSTSNEQFF. The full variable domain, its missing parts supplied by reference TRBV18 and TRBJ2-1, is NAGVMQNPRHLVRRRGQEARLRCSPMKGHSHVYWYRQLPEEGLKFMVYLQKENIIDESGMPKERFSAEFPKEGPSILRIQQVVRGDSAAYFCASSPKTGTSTSNEQFFGPGTRLTVL.

This clonotype was detected many times. J is TRBJ1-1 and V is TRBV29-1; D not certain. The germline V gene has CDR1 SQVTM and CDR2 ANQGSEA. CDR3 length equals 18 residues. V was trimmed by 5 bases and J by 3 bases, leaving 28 bases between them. CDR3 loop: CSVPPPGSSMRVDTEAFF. The CDR3 nucleotides read TGCAGCGTTCCCCCCCCGGGGAGCTCTATGAGGGTTGACACTGAAGCTTTCTTT.

This clonotype was counted at least ten times. The chain is built from TRBV5-1 and TRBJ1-1; possibly TRBD1 for D (5 bases). CDR1 is SGHRS, CDR2 YFSETQ, per germline. This CDR3 is 16 amino acids long. With 1 base removed from V and 7 bases from J, the gap between germline ends came to 20 bases. The CDR3 here is CASSLPMGEGTGEAFF. CDR3 in DNA: TGCGCCAGCAGCTTGCCCATGGGGGAGGGGACGGGTGAAGCTTTCTTT.

The sample holds a few counts of this clonotype. The V gene is TRBV12-3 or TRBV12-4, the J gene TRBJ2-3; D may be TRBD2 (5 bases). The V and J ends lost 2 bases and 2 bases respectively, with 14 bases between them. The CDR3 loop spans 16 amino acids. The CDR3 region is CASSLRAGNPTDTQYF. In DNA, the CDR3 is TGTGCCAGCAGTTTAAGGGCCGGGAATCCCACAGATACGCAGTATTTT.

This clonotype has at least ten counts. The chain carries TRBV7-9 and TRBJ2-2, with D tentatively TRBD2 (6 bases). The CDR3 runs to 13 residues. CDR1 is SEHNR, CDR2 FQNEAQ, per germline (reference sequence). The V end was cut by 8 bases, the J end by 5 bases, with 12 bases between. The CDR3 protein is CASSPAGTGELFF. The CDR3 coding sequence is TGTGCCAGCTCCCCAGCGGGTACCGGGGAGCTGTTTTTT.

This clonotype was counted only a few times. The V gene is TRBV20-1, the J gene TRBJ2-5; D might be TRBD1 or TRBD2, each matching 5 bases. Trimming took 0 bases from V and 6 from J, leaving 14 bases between them. The CDR3 is 14 amino acids. In germline, CDR1 is DFQATT, CDR2 SNEGSKA (reference sequence). The CDR3 sequence is CSARDLGVGQTQYF. Here the CDR3 DNA reads TGCAGTGCTAGAGATCTCGGGGTGGGACAGACCCAGTACTTC.

This clonotype occurred a few times. The V gene is TRBV3-1, the J gene TRBJ2-7; D unclear. Germline CDR1 LGHDT, CDR2 YNNKEL (reference sequence). The CDR3 runs to 14 residues. V lost 4 bases, J lost 3 bases, and 13 bases lay in between. This chain's CDR3 is CASSPVRADYEQYF. CDR3 sequence (DNA): TGTGCCAGCAGCCCCGTCCGGGCGGACTACGAGCAGTACTTC.